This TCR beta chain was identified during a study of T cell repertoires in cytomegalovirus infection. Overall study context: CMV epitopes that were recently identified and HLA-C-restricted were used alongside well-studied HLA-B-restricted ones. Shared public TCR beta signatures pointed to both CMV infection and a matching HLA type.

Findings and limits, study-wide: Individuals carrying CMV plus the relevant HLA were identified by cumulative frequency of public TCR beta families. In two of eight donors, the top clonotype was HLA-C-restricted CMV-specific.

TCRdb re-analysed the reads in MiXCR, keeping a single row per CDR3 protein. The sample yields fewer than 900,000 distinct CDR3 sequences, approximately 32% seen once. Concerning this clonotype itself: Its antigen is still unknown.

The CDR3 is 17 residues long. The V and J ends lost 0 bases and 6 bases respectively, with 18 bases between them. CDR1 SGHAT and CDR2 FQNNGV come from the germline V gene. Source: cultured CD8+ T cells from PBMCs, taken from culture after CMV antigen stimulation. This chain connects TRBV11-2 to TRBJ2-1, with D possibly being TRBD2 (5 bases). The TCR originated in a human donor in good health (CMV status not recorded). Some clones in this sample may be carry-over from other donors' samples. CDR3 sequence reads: CASSLDFRLPEGNEQFF. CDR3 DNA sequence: TGTGCCAGCAGCTTAGATTTTAGACTTCCAGAGGGCAATGAGCAGTTCTTC.